This TCR beta chain is from a study of identical twins. Study-level results: Out-of-frame sharing of TCR alpha in monozygotic twins was underestimated by models.

This clonotype occurred a few times. No antigen is known for it. Template switching created a universal primer site, and the cDNA included unique molecular identifiers. Using its own MiXCR run on the 5' RACE reads, TCRdb lists one record per CDR3 protein. The table shows some 690,000 distinct CDR3 sequences, with 21% occurring only once. Trimming cost V 6 bases and J 1 base; bases outside gene matches: 6. Germline V gene sequence: CDR1 MNHEY, CDR2 SMNVEV (reference sequence). The length of the CDR3 is 15 residues. These same records also appear under a second study, on T cells expressing NK-cell markers. That paper adds: Beta-chain profiling covered CD3+CD56+NKG2C+, CD3+CD56+NKG2C- and CD3+CD56-NKG2C+ sorted subsets. Dominant NKG2C+ clonotypes were found to form about 1.0-7.5% of CD8+ T cells in roughly 6 donors.

The chain carries TRBV27 and TRBJ2-5; TRBD2 aligns across 9 bases. This clonotype was obtained from a woman aged 18-29 years in good health. Sequencing was done on a sample of PBMCs. As DNA, the CDR3 is TGTGCCAGCAGCAAGCGGCGGGAGGGCCAAGAGACCCAGTACTTC. It specifies CASSKRREGQETQYF.